This T cell receptor beta chain was recovered during a study of human T cells and chemical hapten exposure (dated by TCRdb to about 2021). About the investigation overall: For sensitization, 2% DPC in acetone was applied to an approximately 2 cm by approximately 2 cm area of upper inner arm skin. Throughout the roughly 23-week study period, patients were also given weekly therapeutic DPC doses on the scalp. Patch testing on the upper back used Finn chambers containing 0.01% DPC, with scoring done after 6 days according to International Contact Dermatitis Research Group standards. The mostly female patient cohort included alopecia areata with under or over 50% scalp involvement, alopecia totalis and alopecia universalis. The libraries were sequenced as a pool, and the TCR yield per sample differed mostly because of small variations in library volumes within the pool. In alopecia patients, the study followed how the peripheral blood TCR repertoire changed in vivo over primary and secondary sensitization to diphenylcyclopropenone (DPC), a hapten. Blood was sampled from patients pre-sensitization (week 0) and at 2, 6 and about 24 weeks after DPC sensitization. Roughly 30 alopecia patients gave blood for TCR sequencing at one to four time points (pre-sensitization, 2, 6 and 24 weeks). What the study reported, not specific to this receptor: Alopecia, a presumed autoimmune disease, was present in all patients, so the immune response of the patients might differ from that of healthy individuals. Patch test score correlated positively with the number of PT1 expanded TCRs, reaching significance at thresholds 8, 16 and 32 but not at 4. The number of TCRs above 1 in 1000 frequency did not change with DPC sensitization; there was no evidence of global repertoire structure alterations. Compared with pre-sensitization or healthy control sets, expanded TCRs formed significantly more large CDR3 similarity clusters, which is consistent with antigen-driven responses. After repeated subsampling, the strength of the expansion versus patch-test correlation and the threshold at which it became significant changed.

The V end loses 5 bases and the J end loses 0 bases, and a stretch of 17 bases separates them. The CDR3 goes from the cysteine to the phenylalanine over 18 residues. Solely the CDR3 DNA is kept, with 54 bases framed from the first base. What the time point label conveys for this sample: patch test 1, 2 weeks after DPC sensitization. Reading the label with the study, this specimen's treatment or condition is: therapeutic diphenylcyclopropenone sensitization with weekly scalp DPC. Blood at each patch-test visit was drawn before the patch test was applied. Eligible patients were aged 18 to 70, diagnosed with alopecia, deemed suitable for DPC therapy, and excluded if pregnant. Unfractionated whole blood was collected in Tempus Blood RNA tubes, and total RNA was extracted from that blood. The library was built by means of RACE. Sequencing was performed on a NextSeq 500. During library preparation, unique molecular identifiers were attached to individual cDNA molecules so that TCRs could be counted in a quantitative, reproducible way. Both TCR alpha and TCR beta chains were sequenced from each blood RNA sample. Per the authors' processing: A median of around 100,000 TCRs per sample was observed, with a range of 23,224 to 690,600. V, J and CDR3 annotation of the TCR reads was carried out using the Decombinator software suite. For the PS versus PT1 abundance plots, all samples were subsampled to the same number of TCRs (28,000). Expanded TCRs were defined as absent before sensitization and observed at least eight times at the 2-week time point. The public sequencing data were trimmed at Q25 with fastp and processed into clonotypes with MiXCR by TCRdb, which kept only in-frame beta chains. Each CDR3 protein gets just one entry, which takes the most common genes and DNA from the rows behind it. The V and J calls were determined by TCRdb, not by the authors. The sample data list approximately 74,000 distinct CDR3 sequences, and around 30% of these were observed just once. The top ten clonotypes cover about 8.1% of the sample.

The sample holds a few counts of this clonotype. Its antigen remains unidentified. No base quality values were provided; no much bigger clone lies one nucleotide off. The material sequenced was whole blood, taken in connection with sensitization to the hapten diphenylcyclopropenone (DPC). This clonotype was sampled from a middle-aged man with alopecia areata. Some clones in this sample may be carry-over from other donors' samples. The chain is encoded by TRBV12-3 or TRBV12-4 joined to TRBJ2-6, with the D call perhaps TRBD1 or TRBD2, each one matching 7 bases. The encoded CDR3 is CASSPGRGGSSGANVLTF. Here is the DNA: TGTGCCAGCAGTCCAGGCAGGGGGGGCTCCTCTGGGGCCAACGTCCTGACTTTC.